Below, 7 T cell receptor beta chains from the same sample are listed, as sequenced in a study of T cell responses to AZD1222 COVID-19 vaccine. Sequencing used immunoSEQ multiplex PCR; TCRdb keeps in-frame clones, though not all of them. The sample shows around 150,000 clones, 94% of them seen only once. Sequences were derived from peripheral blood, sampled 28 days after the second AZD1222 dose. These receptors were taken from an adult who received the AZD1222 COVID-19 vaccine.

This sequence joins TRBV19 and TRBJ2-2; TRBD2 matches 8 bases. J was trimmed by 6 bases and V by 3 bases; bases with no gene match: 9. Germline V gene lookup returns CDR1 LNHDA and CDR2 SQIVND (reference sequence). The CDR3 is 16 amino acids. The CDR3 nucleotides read TGTGCCAGTAGTATTCCGAGCGGGAGAATCTCCGGGGAGCTGTTTTTT. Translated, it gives CASSIPSGRISGELFF.

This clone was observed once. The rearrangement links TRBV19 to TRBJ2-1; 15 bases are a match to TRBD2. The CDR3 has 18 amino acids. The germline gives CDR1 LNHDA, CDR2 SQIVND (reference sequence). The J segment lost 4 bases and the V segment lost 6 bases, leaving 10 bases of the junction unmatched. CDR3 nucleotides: TGTGCCAGTAGGGCCGGACTAGCGGGAGGGCCCCCTTACAATGAGCAGTTCTTC. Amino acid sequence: CASRAGLAGGPPYNEQFF.

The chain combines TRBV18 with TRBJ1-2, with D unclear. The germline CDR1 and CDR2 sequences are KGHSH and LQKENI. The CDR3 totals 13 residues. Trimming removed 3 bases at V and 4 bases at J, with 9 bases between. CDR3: CASSPNQAYGYTF. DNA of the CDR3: TGTGCCAGCTCACCGAACCAGGCCTATGGCTACACCTTC.

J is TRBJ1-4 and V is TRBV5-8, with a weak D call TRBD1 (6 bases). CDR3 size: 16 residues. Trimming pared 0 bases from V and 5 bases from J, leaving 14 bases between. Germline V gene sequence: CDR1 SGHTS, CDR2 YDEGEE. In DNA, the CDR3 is TGTGCCAGCAGCTTGGGAACAGGGAACTACAATGAAAAACTGTTTTTT. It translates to CASSLGTGNYNEKLFF.

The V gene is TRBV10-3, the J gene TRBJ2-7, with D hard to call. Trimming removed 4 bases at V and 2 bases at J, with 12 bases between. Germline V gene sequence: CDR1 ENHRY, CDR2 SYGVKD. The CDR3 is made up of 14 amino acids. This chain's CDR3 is CAISVAGTTYEQYF. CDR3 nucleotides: TGTGCCATCAGTGTCGCAGGTACTACCTACGAGCAGTACTTC.

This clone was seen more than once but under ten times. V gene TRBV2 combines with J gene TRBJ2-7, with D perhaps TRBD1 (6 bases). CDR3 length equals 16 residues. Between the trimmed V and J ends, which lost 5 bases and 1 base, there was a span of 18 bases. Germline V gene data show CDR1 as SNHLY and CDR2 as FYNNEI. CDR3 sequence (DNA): TGTGCCAGCAGTACCAGTTTGACAGGAAATTCCTACGAGCAGTACTTC. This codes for CASSTSLTGNSYEQYF.

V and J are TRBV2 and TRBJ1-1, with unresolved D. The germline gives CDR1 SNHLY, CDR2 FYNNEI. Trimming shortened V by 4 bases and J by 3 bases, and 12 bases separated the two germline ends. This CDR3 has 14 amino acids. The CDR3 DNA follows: TGTGCCAGCAGTGTAAAAGGCGGGGACACTGAAGCTTTCTTT. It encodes CASSVKGGDTEAFF. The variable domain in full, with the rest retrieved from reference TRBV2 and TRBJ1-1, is EPEVTQTPSHQVTQMGQEVILRCVPISNHLYFYWYRQILGQKVEFLVSFYNNEISEKSEIFDDQFSVERPDGSNFTLKIRSTKLEDSAMYFCASSVKGGDTEAFFGQGTRLTVV.